One sample yielded the 18 T cell receptor beta chains listed below, sequenced in a study of T-cell reconstitution after alpha-beta-depleted transplantation in children. Preparation of the TCRbeta library was carried out with unique molecular identifiers. TCRdb recomputed calls from the PCR reads with MiXCR, one row per CDR3 protein. The sample contains about 580,000 distinct CDR3 sequences, 20% to 25% of which appear only once. The sample in question was PBMCs, mostly from graft donor cells, obtained 360 days after TCRalphabeta/CD19-depleted stem cell transplant. These TCRs come from a boy under three years old who had a stem cell transplant for acute myeloid leukemia, so the T cells may come from the graft donor.

This clonotype was found many times. The V and J genes are TRBV7-9 and TRBJ2-1; TRBD1 is a possible D gene (5 bases). The CDR3 is made up of 15 amino acids. Germline V gene data show CDR1 as SEHNR and CDR2 as FQNEAQ (reference sequence). The ends were cut back, 4 bases at V and 1 base at J, with 11 bases in the middle. The CDR3 spells CASSSNDRSYNEQFF. The CDR3 coding sequence is TGTGCCAGCAGCTCCAACGACAGATCCTACAATGAGCAGTTCTTC.

The chain recombines TRBV12-3 or TRBV12-4 with TRBJ2-3; D call uncertain. The CDR3 sequence is 10 residues long. V gave up 3 bases and J gave up 8 bases, with 3 bases separating them. The CDR3 reads CASSLSTQYF. Here the CDR3 DNA reads TGTGCCAGCAGTTTGTCTACGCAGTATTTT.

In its sample, this clonotype was seen a few times. The V and J genes are TRBV20-1 and TRBJ2-1, with D perhaps matching TRBD1 (6 bases). From germline, CDR1 is DFQATT and CDR2 SNEGSKA (reference sequence). The CDR3 is made up of 14 amino acids. CDR3 region: CSPARTAPYNEQFF. In nucleotides, the CDR3 is TGCAGCCCAGCCCGGACAGCCCCTTACAATGAGCAGTTCTTC.

The rearrangement links TRBV11-2 to TRBJ2-5; D not certain. V was pared by 4 bases and J by 3 bases, with 12 bases between. Germline loops: CDR1 SGHAT, CDR2 FQNNGV. The CDR3 length is 14 residues. Here the CDR3 DNA reads TGTGCCAGCAGCTCCACAACGTCTAAAGAGACCCAGTACTTC. The encoded protein is CASSSTTSKETQYF.

This clonotype was seen a few times. The chain links TRBV6-5 to TRBJ1-2, with D possibly TRBD1 on 5 matching bases. The CDR3 is 11 amino acids. The V gene's germline CDR1 is MNHEY and CDR2 SVGAGI. Deletions cut 7 bases from V and 3 bases from J, with 6 bases between. CDR3 sequence: CASMTDYGYTF. The CDR3 DNA reads TGTGCCAGCATGACAGACTATGGCTACACCTTC.

This clonotype was picked up many times. This chain connects TRBV7-2 to TRBJ2-7; possibly TRBD1 for D (5 bases). CDR3 length: 14 residues. V dropped 5 bases and J dropped 6 bases, with 17 bases sitting between them. From germline, CDR1 is SGHTA and CDR2 FQGNSA. CDR3 sequence: CASSPYLDSLEQYF. CDR3 nucleotides: TGTGCCAGCAGCCCCTACTTAGACAGCCTCGAGCAGTACTTC.

J is TRBJ1-1 and V is TRBV30, with D perhaps matching TRBD1 (6 bases). This CDR3 has 13 amino acids. V was pared by 2 bases and J by 4 bases, with 11 bases between. Germline CDR1 and CDR2: GTSNPN and SVGIG (reference sequence). The CDR3 loop is CAWSPFRGTEAFF. As DNA, the CDR3 is TGTGCCTGGAGTCCTTTCAGGGGCACTGAAGCTTTCTTT.

The sample holds a few counts of this clonotype. V gene TRBV20-1 combines with J gene TRBJ2-3; D is unclear. Trimming removed 6 bases from V and 4 bases from J, with 14 bases in between. CDR1 and CDR2 from the germline V gene are DFQATT and SNEGSKA (reference sequence). This CDR3 is 13 amino acids long. Written as DNA, the CDR3 is TGCAGTGCAAGTACCCCTAAGGCAGATACGCAGTATTTT. Translating gives CSASTPKADTQYF.

V and J are TRBV6-1 and TRBJ2-2; possible D gene TRBD2, 5 bases. Germline V gene data show CDR1 as MNHNS and CDR2 as SASEGT. This CDR3 is 17 amino acids long. The germline V and J ends were trimmed by 6 bases and 4 bases, with 21 bases remaining between them. The DNA of the CDR3 is TGTGCCAGCAGGGAGGTAGTAGGGCACGACTTCACCGGGGAGCTGTTTTTT. Its translation is CASREVVGHDFTGELFF.

The chain links TRBV29-1 to TRBJ1-1; D may be TRBD1 (5 bases). Germline assignment: CDR1 SQVTM and CDR2 ANQGSEA. With 3 bases removed from V and 3 bases from J, the gap between germline ends came to 11 bases. CDR3 size: 13 residues. The DNA for the CDR3 is TGCAGCGTTGACCCTCTGGGGGACACTGAAGCTTTCTTT. Encoded protein: CSVDPLGDTEAFF.

This chain joins TRBV24-1 and TRBJ2-5, with 9 bases aligning to TRBD1. J gave up 10 bases and V 4 bases, and 12 bases lay outside the gene matches. The germline V gene encodes CDR1 KGHDR and CDR2 SFDVKD. The CDR3 covers 15 residues. The CDR3 DNA reads as TGTGCCACCAGTGACCGGGACAGGGATACGAGGGGCCAGTACTTC. Its protein is CATSDRDRDTRGQYF.

The table lists this clonotype with many counts. V gene TRBV12-3 or TRBV12-4 combines with J gene TRBJ1-1; D unclear. This CDR3 is built from 14 residues. V shed 0 bases and J shed 4 bases, with 9 bases lying between them. The CDR3 DNA follows: TGTGCCAGCAGTTTAGCGCAGACGGTCACTGAAGCTTTCTTT. It codes for CASSLAQTVTEAFF.

The V call is TRBV10-3, the J call TRBJ2-3; TRBD1 might be the D (5 bases). Trimming removed 0 bases from V and 0 bases from J, with 7 bases in between. Germline CDR1 is ENHRY and CDR2 is SYGVKD. This CDR3 spans 15 amino acids. CDR3 in DNA: TGTGCCATCAGTGAGTCCAGGGTTAGCACAGATACGCAGTATTTT. Translated: CAISESRVSTDTQYF.

This clonotype was observed a few times. The gene calls are TRBV7-9 and TRBJ2-7, with 9 bases identical to TRBD2. CDR3 length: 14 residues. Losses at the gene ends were 3 bases for V and 4 bases for J; bases not matched to a gene: 4. CDR1 and CDR2 from the germline V gene are SEHNR and FQNEAQ (reference sequence). The CDR3 coding sequence is TGTGCCAGCAGCTTCCTAGCGGGGAAGTACGAGCAGTACTTC. Encoded protein: CASSFLAGKYEQYF.

J is TRBJ2-5 and V is TRBV13; D ambiguous. V shed 1 base and J shed 2 bases, with 8 bases lying between them. The CDR3 covers 14 residues. Germline CDR1 and CDR2: PRHDT and FYEKMQ (reference sequence). CDR3 sequence reads: CASSLAPSQETQYF. The DNA of the CDR3 is TGTGCCAGCAGCTTAGCCCCCTCTCAAGAGACCCAGTACTTC. Combining the CDR3 with reference TRBV13 and TRBJ2-5 gives the whole variable domain AAGVIQSPRHLIKEKRETATLKCYPIPRHDTVYWYQQGPGQDPQFLISFYEKMQSDKGSIPDRFSAQQFSDYHSELNMSSLELGDSALYFCASSLAPSQETQYFGPGTRLLVL.

V usage is TRBV20-1 and J usage is TRBJ1-5; D possibly corresponds to TRBD1 (5 bases). This CDR3 is built from 16 residues. V was shortened by 0 bases and J by 0 bases, with 12 bases between the two germline ends. CDR1 is DFQATT and CDR2 is SNEGSKA in the germline V gene (reference sequence). CDR3 loop: CSARDGAPYSNQPQHF. CDR3 bases: TGCAGTGCTAGAGATGGGGCACCTTATAGCAATCAGCCCCAGCATTTT.

This clonotype was counted many times. The DNA of the CDR3 is TGCAGTGCTAGGATATCTACTGAAGCTTTCTTT. Its protein is CSARISTEAFF. The rearrangement links TRBV20-1 to TRBJ1-1; D unresolved. The germline gives CDR1 DFQATT, CDR2 SNEGSKA (reference sequence). The CDR3 runs 11 residues. V was shortened by 3 bases and J by 5 bases, with 7 bases between the two germline ends.

The table lists this clonotype with a few counts. The rearrangement links TRBV29-1 to TRBJ1-1; 7 positions match TRBD1. The CDR3 loop spans 15 amino acids. Germline CDR1 is SQVTM and CDR2 is ANQGSEA. CDR3 loop: CTLLPPGGWSTEAFF. The CDR3 bases are TGCACCCTCCTACCCCCAGGGGGGTGGAGCACTGAAGCTTTCTTT.